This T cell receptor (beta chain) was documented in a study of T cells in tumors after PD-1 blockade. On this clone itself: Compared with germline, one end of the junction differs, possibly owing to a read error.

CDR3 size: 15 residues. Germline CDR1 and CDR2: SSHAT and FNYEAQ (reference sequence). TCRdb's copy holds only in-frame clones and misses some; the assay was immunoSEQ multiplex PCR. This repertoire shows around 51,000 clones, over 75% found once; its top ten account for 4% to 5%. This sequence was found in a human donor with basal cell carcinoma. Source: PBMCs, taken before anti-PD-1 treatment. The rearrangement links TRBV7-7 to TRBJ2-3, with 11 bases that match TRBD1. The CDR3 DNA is TGTGCTAGCAGTCCCGGACAGGGGGCCACAGATACGCAGTATTTT. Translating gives CASSPGQGATDTQYF.